This paragraph reports one TCR beta chain. The sample originates from a study of blood T cell repertoires in COVID-19. Whole-study context: Samples representing acute and convalescent COVID-19 were sourced from the United States, Italy and Spain. Sources were T cells, B-cell-depleted T cells, or PBMCs; the material itself was cDNA or gDNA.

Original handling: Amplification of reference gene primers was used by the study to estimate nucleated cell counts. The data were produced by immunoSEQ multiplex PCR, yet TCRdb's version contains in-frame clones alone and is incomplete. That table is the source of V, J and clone size, and D and trimming were worked out from the DNA. The sample holds 45,000 to 70,000 clones, roughly nine tenths seen once. Trimming shortened V by 4 bases and J by 5 bases, and 12 bases separated the two germline ends. Germline V gene lookup returns CDR1 MNHEY and CDR2 SVGAGI. The CDR3 has 14 amino acids. This clonotype originated in a woman aged 60 to 75 with active or convalescent COVID-19. Sequencing was done on a sample of peripheral blood. The rearrangement uses TRBV6-5 and TRBJ2-1; weak D call: TRBD1 (6 bases). DNA for the CDR3: TGTGCCAGCAGTTTCTCCGGGACAAACAATGAGCAGTTCTTC. This encodes CASSFSGTNNEQFF.